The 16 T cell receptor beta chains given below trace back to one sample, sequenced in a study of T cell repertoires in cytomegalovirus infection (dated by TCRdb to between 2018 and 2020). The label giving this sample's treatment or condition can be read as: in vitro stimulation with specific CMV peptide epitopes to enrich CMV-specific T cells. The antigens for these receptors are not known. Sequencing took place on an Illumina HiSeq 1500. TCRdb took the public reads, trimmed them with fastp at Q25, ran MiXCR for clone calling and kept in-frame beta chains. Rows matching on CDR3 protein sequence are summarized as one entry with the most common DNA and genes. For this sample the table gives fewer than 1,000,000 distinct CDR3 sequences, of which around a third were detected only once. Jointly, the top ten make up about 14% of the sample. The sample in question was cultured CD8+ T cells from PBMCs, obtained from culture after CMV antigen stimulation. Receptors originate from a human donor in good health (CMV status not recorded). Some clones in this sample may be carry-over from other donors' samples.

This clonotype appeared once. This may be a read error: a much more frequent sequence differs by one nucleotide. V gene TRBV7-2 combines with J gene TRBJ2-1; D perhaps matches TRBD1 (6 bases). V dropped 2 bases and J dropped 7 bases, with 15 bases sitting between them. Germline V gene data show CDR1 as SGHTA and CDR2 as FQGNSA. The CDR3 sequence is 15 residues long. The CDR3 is CTSSLRDQGRNEQFF. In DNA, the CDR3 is TGTACCAGCAGCTTAAGGGACCAGGGGAGAAATGAGCAGTTCTTC.

In nucleotides, the CDR3 is TGTGCCACCAGCCCTTGGGGCAGAAACTCCTACAATGAGCAGTTCTTC. It translates to CATSPWGRNSYNEQFF. The chain links TRBV15 to TRBJ2-1; perhaps TRBD1 as D (5 bases). V lost 5 bases, J lost 0 bases, and 14 bases lay in between. The germline gives CDR1 LNHNV, CDR2 YYDKDF (reference sequence). This CDR3 contains 16 residues.

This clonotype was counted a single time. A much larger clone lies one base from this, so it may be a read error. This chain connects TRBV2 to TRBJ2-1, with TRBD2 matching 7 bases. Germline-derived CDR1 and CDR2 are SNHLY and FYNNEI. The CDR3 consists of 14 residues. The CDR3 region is CASSQAGPYNEQFF. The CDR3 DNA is TGTGCCAGCAGTCAAGCGGGGCCCTACAATGAGCAGTTCTTC.

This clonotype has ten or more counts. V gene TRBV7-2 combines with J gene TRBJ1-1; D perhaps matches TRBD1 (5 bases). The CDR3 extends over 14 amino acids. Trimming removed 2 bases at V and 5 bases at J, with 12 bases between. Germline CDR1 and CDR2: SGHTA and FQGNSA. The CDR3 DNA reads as TGTGCCAGCAGCTTACTCATGGGGGGAACTGAAGCTTTCTTT. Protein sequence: CASSLLMGGTEAFF.

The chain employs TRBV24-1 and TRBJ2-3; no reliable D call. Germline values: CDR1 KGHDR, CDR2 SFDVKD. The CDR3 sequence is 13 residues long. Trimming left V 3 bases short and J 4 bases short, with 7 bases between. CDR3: CATSDSGPDTQYF. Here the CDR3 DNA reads TGTGCCACCAGTGATAGTGGGCCAGATACGCAGTATTTT.

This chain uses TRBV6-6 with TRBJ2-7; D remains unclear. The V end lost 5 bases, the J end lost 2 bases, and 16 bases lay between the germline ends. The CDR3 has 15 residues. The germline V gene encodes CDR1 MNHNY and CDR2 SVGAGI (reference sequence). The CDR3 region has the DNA TGTGCCAGCAGTGTCAGCCGAGAGAAACCCTACGAGCAGTACTTC. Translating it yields CASSVSREKPYEQYF.

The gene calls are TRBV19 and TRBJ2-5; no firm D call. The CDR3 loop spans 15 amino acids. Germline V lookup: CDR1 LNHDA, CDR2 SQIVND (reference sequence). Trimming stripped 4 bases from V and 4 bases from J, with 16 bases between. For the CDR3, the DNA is TGTGCCAGTAGTACAGACCCCGGGTTGTTAGAGACCCAGTACTTC. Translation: CASSTDPGLLETQYF.

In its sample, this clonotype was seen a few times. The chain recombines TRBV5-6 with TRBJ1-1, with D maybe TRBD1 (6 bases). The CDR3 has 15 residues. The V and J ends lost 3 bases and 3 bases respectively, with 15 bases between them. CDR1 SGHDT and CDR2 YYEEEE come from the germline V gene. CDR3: CASSSSGEGYTEAFF. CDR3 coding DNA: TGTGCCAGCAGCTCTTCAGGGGAGGGTTACACTGAAGCTTTCTTT.

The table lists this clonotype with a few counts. Here the CDR3 DNA reads TGTGCCAGCAGTTTATCAGGGGGCCGAGCTTTCTTT. This sequence encodes CASSLSGGRAFF. V usage is TRBV27 and J usage is TRBJ1-1; 7 bases line up with TRBD1. In germline, CDR1 is MNHEY, CDR2 SMNVEV (reference sequence). CDR3 length: 12 residues. Trimming cost V 0 bases and J 10 bases; bases outside gene matches: 2.

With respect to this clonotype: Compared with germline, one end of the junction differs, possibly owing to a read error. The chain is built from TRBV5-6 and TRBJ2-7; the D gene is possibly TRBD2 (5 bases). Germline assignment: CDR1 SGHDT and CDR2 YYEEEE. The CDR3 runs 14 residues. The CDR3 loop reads CASSLDGIPYKQYF. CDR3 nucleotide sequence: TGTGCCAGCAGCTTGGACGGGATCCCCTACAAGCAGTACTTC.

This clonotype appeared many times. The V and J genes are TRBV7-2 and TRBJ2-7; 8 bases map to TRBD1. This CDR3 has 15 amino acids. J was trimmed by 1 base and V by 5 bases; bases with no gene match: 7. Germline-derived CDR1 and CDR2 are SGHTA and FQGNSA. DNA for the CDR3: TGTGCCAGCAGCATCACCGGGACAGGTTCCTACGAGCAGTACGTC. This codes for CASSITGTGSYEQYV.

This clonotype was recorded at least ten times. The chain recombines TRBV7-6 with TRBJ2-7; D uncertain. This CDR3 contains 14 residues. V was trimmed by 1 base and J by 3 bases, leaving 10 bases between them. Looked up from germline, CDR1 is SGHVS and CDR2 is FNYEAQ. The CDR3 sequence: CASSLGGSDYEQYV. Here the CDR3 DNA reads TGTGCCAGCAGCTTAGGAGGCAGCGACTACGAGCAGTACGTC.

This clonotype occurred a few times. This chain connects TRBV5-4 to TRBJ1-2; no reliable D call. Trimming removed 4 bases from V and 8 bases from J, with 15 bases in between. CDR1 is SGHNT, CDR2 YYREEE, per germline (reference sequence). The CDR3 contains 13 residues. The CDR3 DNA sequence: TGTGCCAGCAGCGGGCCCGGAGTCGGGGGCTACACCTTC. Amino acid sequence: CASSGPGVGGYTF. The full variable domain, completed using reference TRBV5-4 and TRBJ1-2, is ETGVTQSPTHLIKTRGQQVTLRCSSQSGHNTVSWYQQALGQGPQFIFQYYREEENGRGNFPPRFSGLQFPNYSSELNVNALELDDSALYLCASSGPGVGGYTFGSGTRLTVV.

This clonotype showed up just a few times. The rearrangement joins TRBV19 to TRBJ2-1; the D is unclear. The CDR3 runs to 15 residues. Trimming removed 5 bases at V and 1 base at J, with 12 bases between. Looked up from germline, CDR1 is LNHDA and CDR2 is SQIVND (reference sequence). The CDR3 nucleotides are TGTGCCAGTAGTGTACACGATCAATCCTACAATGAGCAGTTCTTC. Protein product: CASSVHDQSYNEQFF.

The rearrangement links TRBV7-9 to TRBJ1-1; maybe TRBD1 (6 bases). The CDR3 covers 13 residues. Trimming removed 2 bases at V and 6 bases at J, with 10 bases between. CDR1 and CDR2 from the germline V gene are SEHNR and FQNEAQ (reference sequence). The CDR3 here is CASSLTGAPEAFF. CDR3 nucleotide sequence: TGTGCCAGCAGCTTAACGGGGGCCCCTGAAGCTTTCTTT.

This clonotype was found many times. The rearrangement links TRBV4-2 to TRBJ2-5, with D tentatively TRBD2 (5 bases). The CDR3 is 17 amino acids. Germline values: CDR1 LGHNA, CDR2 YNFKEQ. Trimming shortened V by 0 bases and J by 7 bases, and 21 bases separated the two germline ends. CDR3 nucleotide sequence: TGTGCCAGCAGCCAAGATCGGGGTAGAAATGCGGTTCGGACCCAGTACTTC. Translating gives CASSQDRGRNAVRTQYF.